A single sample gave rise to the 10 T cell receptor beta chains below, sequenced in a study of T-cell reconstitution after alpha-beta-depleted transplantation in children. TCRbeta library preparation incorporated unique molecular identifiers. TCRdb re-called the PCR reads with MiXCR, one entry per CDR3 protein. The sample carries tens of thousands of distinct CDR3 sequences, about a sixth recorded once. The sequences come from PBMCs, mostly from graft donor cells, collected 180 days after TCRalphabeta/CD19-depleted stem cell transplant. These receptor sequences come from a male patient between 2 and 10 years old who had a stem cell transplant for acute lymphoblastic leukemia, so the T cells may come from the graft donor.

This clonotype was seen a handful of times. J is TRBJ2-7 and V is TRBV29-1; 12 bases fit TRBD2. CDR1 is SQVTM and CDR2 is ANQGSEA in the germline V gene. The V and J ends lost 4 bases and 3 bases, in that order; junction bases with no gene match: 7. The length of the CDR3 is 15 residues. The CDR3 is CSVGGGLAGFYEQYF. The CDR3 DNA reads as TGCAGCGTTGGGGGGGGACTAGCGGGCTTCTACGAGCAGTACTTC.

In its sample, this clonotype was seen many times. Here the CDR3 DNA reads TGTGCCAGCAGTTACTCGTTTACGGCCAGAAAAACCGGGGAGCTGTTTTTT. This encodes CASSYSFTARKTGELFF. The chain employs TRBV6-2 or TRBV6-3 and TRBJ2-2; D ambiguous. From germline, CDR1 is MNHEY and CDR2 SVGEGT. The V end lost 0 bases, the J end lost 5 bases, and 16 bases lay between the germline ends. The CDR3 length is 17 residues.

The sample holds a few counts of this clonotype. The gene calls are TRBV20-1 and TRBJ2-7; perhaps TRBD1 as D (5 bases). V was trimmed by 4 bases and J by 2 bases, leaving 15 bases between them. Germline V gene data show CDR1 as DFQATT and CDR2 as SNEGSKA (reference sequence). The CDR3 covers 14 residues. CDR3 loop: CSAIGHDEAYEQYF. CDR3 nucleotide sequence: TGCAGTGCTATCGGACACGATGAGGCCTACGAGCAGTACTTC.

This clonotype was seen a few times. V is TRBV4-3 and J is TRBJ2-3; TRBD2 agrees at 9 bases. The CDR3 contains 16 residues. Germline lookup yields CDR1 LGHNA and CDR2 YSLEER. The V and J ends lost 8 bases and 1 base, in that order; junction bases with no gene match: 10. This chain's CDR3 is CASRLLRLAGTDTQYF. The CDR3 DNA reads TGCGCCAGCCGACTACTGCGACTAGCGGGCACAGATACGCAGTATTTT.

The gene calls are TRBV24-1 and TRBJ2-1, with D possibly TRBD1 on 5 matching bases. Germline V gene sequence: CDR1 KGHDR, CDR2 SFDVKD. The CDR3 is made up of 15 amino acids. V was cut by 1 base and J by 5 bases, with 11 bases left in between. CDR3 region: CATSDFRVRDNEQFF. Written as DNA, the CDR3 is TGTGCCACCAGTGATTTCCGGGTCAGGGACAATGAGCAGTTCTTC.

The sample holds many counts of this clonotype. This sequence joins TRBV6-5 and TRBJ1-1; the D gene is possibly TRBD1 (5 bases). There are 16 residues in the CDR3. The germline V gene has CDR1 MNHEY and CDR2 SVGAGI. Trimming left V 2 bases short and J 4 bases short, with 17 bases between. The CDR3 loop is CASSYGRRRGGTEAFF. In DNA, the CDR3 is TGTGCCAGCAGTTACGGGCGGCGACGGGGCGGCACTGAAGCTTTCTTT.

The chain recombines TRBV14 with TRBJ2-7; either TRBD1 or TRBD2 may supply D (6 bases each). The germline V gene encodes CDR1 SGHDN and CDR2 FVKESK. Between the trimmed V and J ends, which lost 3 bases and 5 bases, there was a span of 29 bases. The CDR3 spans 19 residues. The CDR3 loop is CASSHVRGATGRRLDEQYF. Written as DNA, the CDR3 is TGTGCCAGCAGCCACGTTCGGGGAGCTACAGGGAGGAGGCTTGACGAGCAGTACTTC. Using reference TRBV14 and TRBJ2-7 for the parts outside the CDR3, the full variable domain is EAGVTQFPSHSVIEKGQTVTLRCDPISGHDNLYWYRRVMGKEIKFLLHFVKESKQDESGMPNNRFLAERTGGTYSTLKVQPAELEDSGVYFCASSHVRGATGRRLDEQYFGPGTRLTVT.

This clonotype occurred a few times. This chain joins TRBV20-1 and TRBJ1-4; 7 positions agree with TRBD1. This CDR3 has 17 amino acids. V shed 0 bases, J shed 4 bases, and the junction held 11 bases outside the gene matches. Germline V gene sequence: CDR1 DFQATT, CDR2 SNEGSKA (reference sequence). The CDR3 DNA is TGCAGTGCTAGAGACCCTTCTGGAGGGGGCCTTAATGAAAAACTGTTTTTT. Translated: CSARDPSGGGLNEKLFF.

V is TRBV7-9 and J is TRBJ1-1; 7 bases fit TRBD1. From germline, CDR1 is SEHNR and CDR2 FQNEAQ (reference sequence). The ends lost 4 bases at V and 1 base at J; junction bases unmatched: 9. The CDR3 is 16 residues long. The CDR3 nucleotides are TGTGCCAGCAGCTCTCTATTTGGGACAGCGAACACTGAAGCTTTCTTT. This gives the protein CASSSLFGTANTEAFF.

The sample holds a few counts of this clonotype. The rearrangement joins TRBV10-3 to TRBJ2-1; D gene unclear. The CDR3 consists of 15 residues. V lost 0 bases and J 5 bases, leaving 11 bases between the germline ends. The germline CDR1 and CDR2 sequences are ENHRY and SYGVKD. The CDR3 here is CAISESGSFNNEQFF. The CDR3 DNA sequence: TGTGCCATCAGTGAGTCGGGTAGTTTTAACAATGAGCAGTTCTTC.